These T cell receptor beta chains were read from a single sample in a study of IL-17A CD8 T cells in psoriatic arthritis synovium. Method: immunoSEQ multiplex PCR; TCRdb's copy keeps in-frame clones and lacks some. The sample shows approximately 2,200 clones, around 74% of them seen only once. Sequencing input: IFN-gamma+ CD8+ T cells from synovial fluid. The receptor source for this set is a human donor with psoriatic arthritis. The CDR3 runs from the conserved cysteine through the conserved F or W. A D gene is named only where the DNA matches it firmly. Clone sizes are given selectively: once, few, many, or a class where the clone is expanded.

j_call clone_size d_call v_call cdr3_nt cdr3_aa
TRBJ2-2 - - TRBV10-2 TGCGCCAGCAGAAAGAACACCGGGGAGCTGTTTTTT CASRKNTGELFF
TRBJ2-7 - TRBD2 TRBV9 TGTGCCAGCAGCGTAGGAAGCGGGGGGGCGTACGAGCAGTACTTC CASSVGSGGAYEQYF
TRBJ2-3 - - TRBV5-1 TGCGCCAGCAGTTATGGGGGGCCCGAGTATTTT CASSYGGPEYF
TRBJ2-1 few - TRBV4-2 TGTGCCAGCAGCCCCGGCCTTGGGCCAAGTGAGCAGTTCTTC CASSPGLGPSEQFF
TRBJ2-1 few TRBD1 TRBV5-4 TGTGCCAGCAGCTTCACAGGGGATTGGAGCAATGAGCAGTTCTTC CASSFTGDWSNEQFF
TRBJ2-4 - TRBD2 TRBV14 TGTGCCAGCAGCCAGACTAGCGGGGGGGCCAAAAACATTCAGTACTTC CASSQTSGGAKNIQYF
TRBJ2-3 - - TRBV2 TGTGCCAGCAACCTGGGACACTATAGCACAGATACGCAGTATTTT CASNLGHYSTDTQYF
TRBJ1-3 - - TRBV13 TGTGCCAGCAGCTTGAGGGGGAGAGGCTCTGGAAACACCATATATTTT CASSLRGRGSGNTIYF
TRBJ1-5 - TRBD1 TRBV6-1 TGTGCCAGCAGTGACACCTACCGACAGGGGAGCAATCAGCCCCAGCATTTT CASSDTYRQGSNQPQHF
TRBJ2-7 - TRBD1 TRBV4-2 TGTGCCAGCAGTCTGGGATTTCCTGACCGGGACAGGGGGCGCGAGCAGTACTTC CASSLGFPDRDRGREQYF
TRBJ2-5 - - TRBV4-2 TGTGCCAGCAGCCAAGAAGGGGCGTTGGGACAAGAGACCCAGTACTTC CASSQEGALGQETQYF
TRBJ2-5 - - TRBV10-3 TGTGCCATCAAAGAGTTGGGGGGTGAGACCCAGTACTTC CAIKELGGETQYF
TRBJ1-4 few - TRBV5-1 TGCGCCAGCAGCTTGGCCGAAACAGGGAGTAATGAAAAACTGTTTTTT CASSLAETGSNEKLFF
TRBJ1-1 - - TRBV7-9 TGTGCCAGCAGCTCGGAAGCTTTCTTT CASSSEAFF
TRBJ2-2 large - TRBV2 TGTGCCAGCAGTGCCTACCACACCGGGGAGCTGTTTTTT CASSAYHTGELFF
TRBJ2-4 few TRBD1 TRBV7-9 TGTGCCAGCAGCTCCCCAGGGGGAGTAGCCAAAAACATTCAGTACTTC CASSSPGGVAKNIQYF
TRBJ2-1 - - TRBV19 TGTGCCAGTAGCCCAGGGTCGATTGAGCAGTTCTTC CASSPGSIEQFF
TRBJ2-3 - TRBD1 TRBV2 TGTGCCAGCAGAACAGGGGGAAGCACAGATACGCAGTATTTT CASRTGGSTDTQYF
TRBJ1-1 large - TRBV10-1 TGCGCCAGCAGTGATGCGGTGAACACTGAAGCTTTCTTT CASSDAVNTEAFF
TRBJ1-2 few - TRBV4-1 TGCGCCAGCAGCCAAGAGTATTCCCATGGCTACACCTTC CASSQEYSHGYTF
TRBJ2-7 - TRBD2 TRBV7-9 TGTGCCAGCAGCTCGATGACTAGCGCGGTCCCCTACGAGCAGTACTTC CASSSMTSAVPYEQYF
TRBJ1-1 - - TRBV5-1 TGCGCCAGCAGCTGGCGGACAGAGATGAACACTGAAGCTTTCTTT CASSWRTEMNTEAFF
TRBJ1-5 - - TRBV2 TGTGCCAGCAGTGAAAGGCAGGGAGGTCAGCCCCAGCATTTT CASSERQGGQPQHF
TRBJ2-7 - - TRBV19 TGTGCCAGTAGTATCGAGTTGGACGTCTCCTACGAGCAGTACTTC CASSIELDVSYEQYF
TRBJ2-2 - - TRBV5-5 TGTGCCAGCAGCAGGGGGGATTACACCGGGGAGCTGTTTTTT CASSRGDYTGELFF
TRBJ1-6 few TRBD1 TRBV27 TGTGCCAGCAGGGGGACAGTTGTAAATTCACCCCTCCACTTT CASRGTVVNSPLHF
TRBJ2-6 - - TRBV21-1 - CASSKAQWGTGANVLTF
TRBJ2-1 - - TRBV11-3 TGTGCCAGCAGCTCACCTAGCTTCACCGGGCTCTCCTACAATGAGCAGTTCTTC CASSSPSFTGLSYNEQFF